Each of the 20 T cell receptor beta chains below was sequenced from the same sample in a study of long-term antiretroviral therapy in people with HIV. With survey level as its setting, the immunoSEQ assay was v3.0. Assay: immunoSEQ multiplex PCR; the TCRdb copy retains only in-frame clones and omits some. The sample holds about 11,000 clones; around three quarters are singletons and the top ten take under 20%. The sample consisted of unsorted PBMCs, taken at the start of antiretroviral therapy, before treatment. The receptors here all came from a man aged 30 to 45 with HIV.

The chain employs TRBV7-2 and TRBJ1-4; D uncertain. The ends were cut back, 5 bases at V and 10 bases at J, with 8 bases in the middle. The CDR3 spans 11 residues. Per the germline V gene, CDR1 is SGHTA and CDR2 is FQGNSA. This CDR3 is CASSQSGKLFF. Written as DNA, the CDR3 is TGTGCCAGCAGCCAGTCCGGAAAACTGTTTTTT.

The chain is built from TRBV19 and TRBJ2-5, with 8 nucleotides matching TRBD1. The V gene's germline CDR1 is LNHDA and CDR2 SQIVND (reference sequence). There are 14 residues in the CDR3. After removal of 6 bases from V and 3 bases from J, the junction contained 6 bases not matched to a gene. The CDR3 DNA sequence: TGTGCCAGTAGCCCAGGGGGCGGTAAAGAGACCCAGTACTTC. Translated, it gives CASSPGGGKETQYF.

The V and J genes are TRBV7-9 and TRBJ1-6; D not certain. Between the trimmed V and J ends, which lost 6 bases and 5 bases, there was a span of 5 bases. Germline V gives CDR1 SEHNR, CDR2 FQNEAQ (reference sequence). CDR3 size: 12 residues. This chain's CDR3 is CASRSDNSPLHF. CDR3 bases: TGTGCCAGCAGATCCGATAATTCACCCCTCCACTTT.

The V and J genes are TRBV7-9 and TRBJ1-3; D is unresolved. V was pared by 0 bases and J by 4 bases, with 7 bases between. The CDR3 contains 14 residues. From germline, CDR1 is SEHNR and CDR2 FQNEAQ (reference sequence). The DNA for the CDR3 is TGTGCCAGCAGCTTAGCAGGGTCAGGAAACACCATATATTTT. Its protein product is CASSLAGSGNTIYF.

This clone is classed as medium-sized. The J gene is TRBJ1-1, the V gene TRBV2; no clear D. Germline V lookup: CDR1 SNHLY, CDR2 FYNNEI. V was pared by 7 bases and J by 5 bases, with 14 bases between. The CDR3 loop spans 13 amino acids. CDR3 in DNA: TGTGCCAGCACCCCCGGTGACGGGACTGAAGCTTTCTTT. This codes for CASTPGDGTEAFF. The variable domain in full, completed from reference TRBV2 and TRBJ1-1, reads EPEVTQTPSHQVTQMGQEVILRCVPISNHLYFYWYRQILGQKVEFLVSFYNNEISEKSEIFDDQFSVERPDGSNFTLKIRSTKLEDSAMYFCASTPGDGTEAFFGQGTRLTVV.

V gene TRBV10-3 combines with J gene TRBJ2-3, with 10 bases lining up with TRBD2. V lost 5 bases to trimming and J lost 0 bases; unmatched junction nucleotides: 2. This CDR3 is built from 15 residues. Germline CDR1 is ENHRY and CDR2 is SYGVKD. CDR3 protein: CAISQTSGSTDTQYF. CDR3 coding DNA: TGTGCCATCAGTCAGACTAGCGGGAGCACAGATACGCAGTATTTT.

In its sample, this clone was seen once. V usage is TRBV27 and J usage is TRBJ1-1, with D possibly matching TRBD1 (6 bases). Between the trimmed V and J ends, which lost 10 bases and 0 bases, there was a span of 15 bases. The CDR3 is made up of 14 amino acids. The germline gives CDR1 MNHEY, CDR2 SMNVEV (reference sequence). Here the CDR3 DNA reads TGTGCCACGGGGGCAGACAGTTTGAACACTGAAGCTTTCTTT. It encodes CATGADSLNTEAFF.

This clone has just a few counts. This chain uses TRBV10-1 with TRBJ2-2, with 11 bases that match TRBD1. After removal of 6 bases from V and 6 bases from J, the junction contained 6 bases not matched to a gene. The germline gives CDR1 WNHNN, CDR2 SYGVQD (reference sequence). The CDR3 consists of 15 residues. The CDR3 DNA reads as TGCGCCAGCAGCGCCGGGACAGGGGGTCCCGGGGAGCTGTTTTTT. Its protein is CASSAGTGGPGELFF.

V gene TRBV6-5 combines with J gene TRBJ2-7; tentative D call: TRBD2 (6 bases). From germline, CDR1 is MNHEY and CDR2 SVGAGI. The CDR3 runs to 15 residues. Trimming took 6 bases from V and 2 from J, leaving 17 bases between them. The CDR3 spells CASSYRGTGAYEQYF. The CDR3 DNA is TGTGCCAGCAGCTATCGGGGGACCGGGGCCTACGAGCAGTACTTC.

By its share, this clone is medium-sized. The rearrangement joins TRBV28 to TRBJ1-2, with TRBD1 as a possible D gene (5 bases). Germline assignment: CDR1 MDHEN and CDR2 SYDVKM. The V end was cut by 4 bases, the J end by 4 bases, with 13 bases between. The CDR3 is 14 amino acids. In nucleotides, the CDR3 is TGTGCCAGCAGTTCTACCGGGGGGATCTATGGCTACACCTTC. Its translation: CASSSTGGIYGYTF.

This rearrangement joins TRBV2 to TRBJ2-5, with 7 bases that match TRBD2. V lost 9 bases and J lost 3; bases outside the gene matches: 10. Germline V gene lookup returns CDR1 SNHLY and CDR2 FYNNEI. CDR3 size: 14 residues. As DNA, the CDR3 is TGTGCCAGAACTAATCGGGGGGTCGAAGAGACCCAGTACTTC. Protein sequence: CARTNRGVEETQYF.

In regard to this clone: Sequence at one end of the junction differs from germline and may be a read error. In nucleotides, the CDR3 is TGTGCCAGCAGCCTAGTAACTCCAGGGCGTCACTTC. The encoded protein is CASSLVTPGRHF. The chain is built from TRBV9 and TRBJ2-5, with a weak D call TRBD1 (5 bases). Germline assignment: CDR1 SGDLS and CDR2 YYNGEE. This CDR3 comprises 12 residues. Looking up the rest from reference TRBV9 and TRBJ2-5 gives the full variable domain: DSGVTQTPKHLITATGQRVTLRCSPRSGDLSVYWYQQSLDQGLQFLIQYYNGEERAKGNILERFSAQQFPDLHSELNLSSLELGDSALYFCASSLVTPGRHFGPGTRLLVL.

The chain combines TRBV7-8 with TRBJ2-1; 10 bases align to TRBD2. CDR1 and CDR2 (germline): SGHVS, FQNEAQ. V trimming: 3 bases; J trimming: 0 bases; junction bases outside the gene matches: 11. The CDR3 runs to 19 residues. CDR3 DNA sequence: TGTGCCAGCAGCTTTTACCCTAGCGGGGGTAAAAGCTCCTACAATGAGCAGTTCTTC. Residues: CASSFYPSGGKSSYNEQFF.

This clone was detected only a few times. The genes are TRBV19 and TRBJ2-7, with D perhaps matching TRBD2 (5 bases). Looked up from germline, CDR1 is LNHDA and CDR2 is SQIVND (reference sequence). The V and J ends lost 4 bases and 5 bases respectively, with 18 bases between them. The CDR3 totals 15 residues. Here the CDR3 DNA reads TGTGCCAGTAGTACGCCAGAGCGGTTGATCCACGAGCAGTACTTC. Its translation is CASSTPERLIHEQYF.

The CDR3 DNA is TGCGCCAGCAGCCAAGGACTAGCGGGGACAACCTACGAGCAGTACTTC. Translated, it gives CASSQGLAGTTYEQYF. The chain joins TRBV4-3 to TRBJ2-7; TRBD2 matches 11 bases. Losses at the gene ends were 1 base for V and 2 bases for J; bases not matched to a gene: 4. This CDR3 region has 16 residues. Germline lookup yields CDR1 LGHNA and CDR2 YSLEER.

CDR3 bases: TGTGCCAGCAGCCGTCAGCCTTCGGGGTTAATGGCTCCGGAGCAGTACTTC. This codes for CASSRQPSGLMAPEQYF. This chain links TRBV14 with TRBJ2-7; D might be TRBD2 (5 bases). The CDR3 length is 17 residues. V lost 4 bases and J 7 bases, leaving 26 bases between the germline ends. Germline values: CDR1 SGHDN, CDR2 FVKESK.

The rearrangement links TRBV18 to TRBJ2-5, with 9 bases aligning to TRBD1. Germline V gene lookup returns CDR1 KGHSH and CDR2 LQKENI. CDR3 length: 17 residues. V trimming: 2 bases; J trimming: 6 bases; junction bases outside the gene matches: 13. The CDR3 DNA reads TGTGCCAGCTCACCAATAACAGGGGGCACCGGGGTAAAGACCCAGTACTTC. It yields the protein CASSPITGGTGVKTQYF.

This clone was counted only a few times. The chain links TRBV6-5 to TRBJ2-1; 7 nucleotides align to TRBD2. The J segment lost 9 bases and the V segment lost 5 bases, leaving 7 bases of the junction unmatched. The germline gives CDR1 MNHEY, CDR2 SVGAGI. The CDR3 has 13 residues. In DNA, the CDR3 is TGTGCCAGCAGTGACCGGCGGGGGATTGAGCAGTTCTTC. It translates to CASSDRRGIEQFF.

The rearrangement joins TRBV28 to TRBJ1-5; D remains ambiguous. Germline V gene lookup returns CDR1 MDHEN and CDR2 SYDVKM. The CDR3 contains 11 residues. Trimming shortened V by 5 bases and J by 3 bases, and 2 bases separated the two germline ends. The CDR3 region has the DNA TGTGCCAGCAGTCCCAATCAGCCCCAGCATTTT. It encodes CASSPNQPQHF.

This chain links TRBV11-2 with TRBJ2-3; TRBD2 agrees at 11 bases. Germline V gene data show CDR1 as SGHAT and CDR2 as FQNNGV. The CDR3 loop spans 15 amino acids. Trimming cost V 4 bases and J 3 bases; bases outside gene matches: 3. CDR3 sequence reads: CASSSSGRRTDTQYF. In DNA form, the CDR3 reads TGTGCCAGCAGCTCTAGCGGGAGGAGGACAGATACGCAGTATTTT.